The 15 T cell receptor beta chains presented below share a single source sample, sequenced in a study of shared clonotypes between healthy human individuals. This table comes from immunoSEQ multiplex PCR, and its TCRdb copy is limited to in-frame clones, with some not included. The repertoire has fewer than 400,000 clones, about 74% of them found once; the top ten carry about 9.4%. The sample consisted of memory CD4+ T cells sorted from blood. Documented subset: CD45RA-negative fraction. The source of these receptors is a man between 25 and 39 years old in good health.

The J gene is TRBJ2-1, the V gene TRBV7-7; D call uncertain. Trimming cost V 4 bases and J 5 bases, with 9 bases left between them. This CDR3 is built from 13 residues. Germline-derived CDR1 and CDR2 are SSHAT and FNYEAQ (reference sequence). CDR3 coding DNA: TGTGCCAGCAGCTCCTCCCAAAACAATGAGCAGTTCTTC. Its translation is CASSSSQNNEQFF. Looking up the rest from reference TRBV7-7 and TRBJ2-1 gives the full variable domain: GAGVSQSPRYKVTKRGQDVTLRCDPISSHATLYWYQQALGQGPEFLTYFNYEAQPDKSGLPSDRFSAERPEGSISTLTIQRTEQRDSAMYRCASSSSQNNEQFFGPGTRLTVL.

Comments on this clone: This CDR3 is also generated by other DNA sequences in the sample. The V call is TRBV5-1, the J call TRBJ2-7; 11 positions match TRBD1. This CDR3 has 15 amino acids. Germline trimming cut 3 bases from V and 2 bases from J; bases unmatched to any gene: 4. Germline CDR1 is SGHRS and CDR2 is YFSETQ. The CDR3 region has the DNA TGCGCCAGCAGCTGGGGACAGGGGGGTACCTACGAGCAGTACTTC. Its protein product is CASSWGQGGTYEQYF.

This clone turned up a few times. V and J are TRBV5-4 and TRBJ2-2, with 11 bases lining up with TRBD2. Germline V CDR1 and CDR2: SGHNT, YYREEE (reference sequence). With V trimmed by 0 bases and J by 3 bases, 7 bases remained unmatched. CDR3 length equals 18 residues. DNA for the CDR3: TGTGCCAGCAGCTTGGGGTTAGCGGGAGGGCCGGACACCGGGGAGCTGTTTTTT. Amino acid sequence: CASSLGLAGGPDTGELFF.

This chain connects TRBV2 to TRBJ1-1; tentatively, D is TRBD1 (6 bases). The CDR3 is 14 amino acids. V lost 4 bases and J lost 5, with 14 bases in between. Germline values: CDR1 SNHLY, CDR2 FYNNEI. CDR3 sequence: CASSVAQGGTEAFF. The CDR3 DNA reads TGTGCCAGCAGTGTTGCACAGGGAGGAACTGAAGCTTTCTTT.

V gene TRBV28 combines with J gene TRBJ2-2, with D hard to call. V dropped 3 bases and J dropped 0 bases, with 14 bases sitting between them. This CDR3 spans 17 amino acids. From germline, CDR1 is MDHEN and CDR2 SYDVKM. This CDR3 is CASSFPAPRANTGELFF. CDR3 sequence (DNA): TGTGCCAGCAGTTTCCCTGCTCCCCGCGCGAACACCGGGGAGCTGTTTTTT.

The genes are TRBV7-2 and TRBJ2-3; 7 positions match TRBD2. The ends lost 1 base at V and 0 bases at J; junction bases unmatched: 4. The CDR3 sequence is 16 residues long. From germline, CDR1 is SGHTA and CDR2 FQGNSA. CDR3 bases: TGTGCCAGCAGCTTAGGGCTAGCGGCTAGCACAGATACGCAGTATTTT. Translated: CASSLGLAASTDTQYF.

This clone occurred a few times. The CDR3 region is CAITRSHLISSYEQYF. The DNA for the CDR3 is TGTGCCATTACCCGTTCACACCTTATTAGCTCCTACGAGCAGTACTTC. This chain joins TRBV10-3 and TRBJ2-7; D unclear. V gave up 9 bases and J gave up 0 bases, with 21 bases separating them. Germline lookup yields CDR1 ENHRY and CDR2 SYGVKD. This CDR3 is 16 amino acids long.

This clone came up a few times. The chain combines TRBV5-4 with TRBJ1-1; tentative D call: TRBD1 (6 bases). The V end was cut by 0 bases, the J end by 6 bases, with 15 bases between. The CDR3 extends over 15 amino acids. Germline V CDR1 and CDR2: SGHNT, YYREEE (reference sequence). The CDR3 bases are TGTGCCAGCAGCTTGGATCGGGACAATGGCGCTGAAGCTTTCTTT. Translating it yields CASSLDRDNGAEAFF.

For the CDR3, the DNA is TGCGCCAGCAGTGACCCAGGGCGAAACACCATATATTTT. Its translation is CASSDPGRNTIYF. This rearrangement joins TRBV10-1 to TRBJ1-3, with a possible D match to TRBD1 (5 bases). The CDR3 runs to 13 residues. From germline, CDR1 is WNHNN and CDR2 SYGVQD (reference sequence). Trimming removed 3 bases from V and 5 bases from J, with 8 bases in between.

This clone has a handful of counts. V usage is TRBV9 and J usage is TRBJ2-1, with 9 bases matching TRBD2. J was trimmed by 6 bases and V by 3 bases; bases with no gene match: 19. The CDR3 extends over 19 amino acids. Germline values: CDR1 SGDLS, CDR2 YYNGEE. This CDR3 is CASSADKPGTSYRGNEQFF. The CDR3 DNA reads TGTGCCAGCAGCGCAGATAAACCAGGGACTAGCTACCGGGGCAATGAGCAGTTCTTC.

The CDR3 protein is CASSWNEDIQYF. CDR3 in DNA: TGTGCCAGCAGCTGGAACGAGGACATTCAGTACTTC. The V and J genes are TRBV5-5 and TRBJ2-4, with D unresolved. Trimming cost V 3 bases and J 8 bases, with 9 bases left between them. The CDR3 has 12 amino acids. From germline, CDR1 is SGHKS and CDR2 YYEKEE (reference sequence).

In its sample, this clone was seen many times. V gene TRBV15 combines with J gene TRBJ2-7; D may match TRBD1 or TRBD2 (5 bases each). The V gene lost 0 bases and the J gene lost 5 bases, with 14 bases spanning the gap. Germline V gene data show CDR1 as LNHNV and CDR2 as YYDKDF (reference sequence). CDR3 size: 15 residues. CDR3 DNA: TGTGCCACCAGCAGAGATCGGGCAAGGGGACACGAGCAGTACTTC. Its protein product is CATSRDRARGHEQYF.

This CDR3 is CASSSSGANVLTF. The CDR3 region has the DNA TGTGCCAGCAGCTCCTCTGGGGCCAACGTCCTGACTTTC. V gene TRBV7-9 combines with J gene TRBJ2-6; D is unclear. V was clipped by 4 bases and J by 0 bases, with 1 base between them. The CDR3 is 13 residues long. Germline-derived CDR1 and CDR2 are SEHNR and FQNEAQ (reference sequence).

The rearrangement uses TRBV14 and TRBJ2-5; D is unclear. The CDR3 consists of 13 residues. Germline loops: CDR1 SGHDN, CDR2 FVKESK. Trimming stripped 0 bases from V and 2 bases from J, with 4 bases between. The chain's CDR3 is CASSQEWQETQYF. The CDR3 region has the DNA TGTGCCAGCAGCCAAGAGTGGCAAGAGACCCAGTACTTC.

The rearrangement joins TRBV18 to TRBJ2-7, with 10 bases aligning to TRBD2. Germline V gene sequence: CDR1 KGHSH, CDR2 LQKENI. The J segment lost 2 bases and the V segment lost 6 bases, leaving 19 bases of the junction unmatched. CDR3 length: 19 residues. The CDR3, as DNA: TGTGCCAGCTCCCCGCGTGGGGGTGTACTAGCGGGACTTACCTACGAGCAGTACTTC. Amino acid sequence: CASSPRGGVLAGLTYEQYF.